The rows below give T cell receptor beta chains drawn from one sample of a study of OX40 agonist ivuxolimab in advanced cancers. Generated by immunoSEQ multiplex PCR, the TCRdb table keeps only in-frame clones and is missing some. The data show 55,000 to 60,000 clones, 85% to 95% seen once. The sample here was CD4+ or CD8+ T cells sorted from blood, taken in a trial of the OX40 agonist ivuxolimab. The receptor source for this set is an adult with an advanced solid tumor such as melanoma, head and neck, liver or kidney cancer. Both conserved end residues are part of each CDR3. A D gene is named only where the DNA matches it firmly. Where a row states a size, it is once, few, many or the class of an expanded clone; other rows omit it.

v_call,clone_size,d_call,j_call,cdr3_aa,cdr3_nt
TRBV19,NA,TRBD2,TRBJ2-3,CASMPGTSGNTDTQYF,TGTGCCAGTATGCCCGGGACTAGCGGGAACACAGATACGCAGTATTTT
TRBV7-8,few,TRBD2,TRBJ2-1,CASSLGLAGDWFF,TGTGCCAGCAGCTTAGGGCTAGCGGGAGATTGGTTCTTC
TRBV23-1,NA,TRBD1,TRBJ2-3,CASGRTGKSTDTQYF,TGCGCCAGCGGGCGGACAGGGAAAAGCACAGATACGCAGTATTTT
TRBV9,NA,NA,TRBJ1-2,CASSVQDYGYTF,TGTGCCAGCAGCGTACAAGACTATGGCTACACCTTC
TRBV9,NA,NA,TRBJ2-7,CASSAYGYEQYF,TGTGCCAGCAGCGCCTACGGCTACGAGCAGTACTTC
TRBV15,NA,NA,TRBJ2-1,CATSNRGGEQFF,TGTGCCACCAGCAACAGGGGAGGTGAGCAGTTCTTC
TRBV30,NA,NA,TRBJ2-5,CAWDLGGEGETQYF,TGTGCCTGGGACTTGGGGGGCGAAGGAGAGACCCAGTACTTC
TRBV19,NA,TRBD2,TRBJ2-3,CASSIGGTSGTDTQYF,TGTGCCAGTAGTATAGGGGGGACTAGCGGCACAGATACGCAGTATTTT
TRBV9,NA,NA,TRBJ2-1,CASSVGLAGYNEQFF,TGTGCCAGCAGCGTAGGGCTAGCCGGATACAATGAGCAGTTCTTC
TRBV27,NA,TRBD2,TRBJ2-1,CASTLGLAGYNEQFF,TGTGCCAGCACCCTCGGACTAGCGGGTTACAATGAGCAGTTCTTC
TRBV29-1,NA,NA,TRBJ1-4,CSVVLGEIDEKLFF,TGCAGCGTTGTGCTAGGGGAGATAGACGAAAAACTGTTTTTT
TRBV5-6,NA,TRBD1,TRBJ1-1,CASSLAFTGEGMNTEAFF,TGTGCCAGCAGCTTGGCCTTTACAGGGGAGGGGATGAACACTGAAGCTTTCTTT
TRBV7-2,once,NA,TRBJ2-5,CASSLADRGTYQETQYF,TGTGCCAGCAGCTTAGCGGACCGAGGAACGTACCAAGAGACCCAGTACTTC
TRBV27,NA,NA,TRBJ2-5,CASSLGFRETQYF,TGTGCCAGCAGTTTAGGGTTTCGGGAGACCCAGTACTTC
TRBV21-1,NA,NA,TRBJ1-2,CASSKGDGYTF,TGTGCCAGCAGCAAGGGGGATGGCTACACCTTC
TRBV7-8,NA,NA,TRBJ2-1,CASSLGGGINEQFF,TGTGCCAGCAGCTTAGGAGGCGGGATCAATGAGCAGTTCTTC
TRBV5-4,NA,NA,TRBJ2-4,CASSRSEENIQYF,TGTGCCAGCAGTCGAAGTGAGGAAAACATTCAGTACTTC
TRBV4-3,NA,TRBD2,TRBJ2-2,CASRPLAGGPGTGELFF,TGCGCCAGCAGGCCTCTAGCGGGAGGGCCGGGAACCGGGGAGCTGTTTTTT
TRBV27,NA,NA,TRBJ2-3,CASSSDRFYTDTQYF,TGTGCCAGCAGTTCCGACAGGTTCTACACAGATACGCAGTATTTT
TRBV13,NA,TRBD1,TRBJ1-6,CASSSGTGIPLHF,TGTGCCAGCAGCTCAGGGACAGGGATCCCCCTCCACTTT
TRBV5-6,NA,NA,TRBJ2-7,CASSLQYYREEGYEQYF,TGTGCCAGCAGCTTGCAATACTACAGGGAAGAGGGCTACGAGCAGTACTTC
TRBV5-1,NA,TRBD1,TRBJ2-1,CASAPTGDNEQFF,TGCGCCAGCGCTCCGACAGGGGACAATGAGCAGTTCTTC
TRBV5-4,NA,NA,TRBJ2-1,CASSPGSNEQFF,TGTGCCAGCAGCCCGGGGAGCAATGAGCAGTTCTTC
TRBV28,NA,TRBD1,TRBJ2-7,CASSSTGELYEQYF,TGTGCCAGCAGCAGTACAGGGGAGTTGTACGAGCAGTACTTC
TRBV13,once,TRBD2,TRBJ2-5,CASSLDVAGETQYF,TGTGCCAGCAGCTTAGATGTAGCGGGAGAGACCCAGTACTTC
TRBV30,NA,NA,TRBJ2-7,CAWTSPPSYEQYF,TGTGCCTGGACCTCCCCCCCATCCTACGAGCAGTACTTC
TRBV9,NA,NA,TRBJ2-7,CASSVGGFADEQYF,TGTGCCAGCAGCGTAGGAGGCTTCGCGGACGAGCAGTACTTC
TRBV7-9,once,NA,TRBJ1-4,CASSSKDLLEYEKLFF,TGTGCCAGCAGCTCCAAGGACCTCTTGGAGTATGAAAAACTGTTCTTT
TRBV7-9,NA,NA,TRBJ2-3,CASSPSEMDTQYF,TGTGCCAGCAGCCCGAGCGAGATGGATACGCAGTATTTT
TRBV2,few,NA,TRBJ1-5,CASSEARGGNQPQHF,TGTGCCAGCAGTGAAGCGCGGGGGGGAAATCAGCCCCAGCATTTT
TRBV28,NA,TRBD1,TRBJ2-2,CASNPGPGGTGELFF,TGTGCCAGCAATCCTGGACCAGGGGGCACCGGGGAGCTGTTTTTT
TRBV11-2,NA,NA,TRBJ2-1,CAIDSAYEQFF,TGTGCCATAGATTCGGCTTATGAGCAGTTCTTC
TRBV4-3,NA,NA,TRBJ2-7,CASSLGHLHGQYF,TGCGCCAGCAGCTTGGGACACCTTCATGGGCAGTACTTC
TRBV6-5,NA,NA,TRBJ2-2,CASSYSISHTGELFF,TGTGCCAGCAGTTACTCGATAAGCCACACCGGGGAGCTGTTTTTT
TRBV7-9,NA,NA,TRBJ1-1,CASSGRWGMNTEAFF,TGTGCCAGCAGCGGCCGGTGGGGGATGAACACTGAAGCTTTCTTT
TRBV4-3,once,TRBD2,TRBJ2-7,CASSQVGGSFYEQYF,TGCGCCAGCAGCCAAGTGGGCGGGAGTTTCTACGAGCAGTACTTC
TRBV19,NA,NA,TRBJ1-5,CASSRPGGTYNQPQHF,TGTGCCAGTAGCCGCCCCGGGGGGACATATAATCAGCCCCAGCATTTT
TRBV9,NA,TRBD2,TRBJ2-7,CASSSNPQFSGSPYEQYF,TGTGCCAGCAGCTCCAACCCCCAATTTAGCGGGAGTCCCTACGAGCAGTACTTC
TRBV9,NA,TRBD2,TRBJ2-2,CASSVVPLAGDVTYGELFF,TGTGCCAGCAGCGTAGTCCCCCTAGCGGGAGACGTTACTTACGGGGAGCTGTTTTTT
TRBV4-3,NA,NA,TRBJ2-7,CASSQDGVAARYEQYF,TGCGCCAGCAGCCAAGATGGGGTGGCGGCTCGCTACGAGCAGTACTTC
TRBV29-1,NA,NA,TRBJ2-1,CSVGPDEQFF,TGCAGCGTTGGGCCCGATGAGCAGTTCTTC
TRBV11-3,NA,NA,TRBJ2-7,CASSLNPGSYEQYF,TGTGCCAGCAGCTTGAACCCAGGGTCCTACGAGCAGTACTTC
TRBV28,NA,NA,TRBJ2-1,CASSLLAGLYNEQFF,TGTGCCAGCAGTTTACTCGCGGGACTCTACAATGAGCAGTTCTTC
TRBV27,few,NA,TRBJ1-5,CASSFAGGNQPQHF,TGTGCCAGCAGTTTTGCAGGGGGCAATCAGCCCCAGCATTTT
TRBV29-1,NA,NA,TRBJ2-7,CSVRHYSSYEQYF,TGCAGCGTGAGGCATTATAGCTCCTACGAGCAGTACTTC
TRBV6-1,NA,NA,TRBJ2-3,CASSAFLHTDTQYF,TGTGCCAGCAGTGCGTTCCTTCACACAGATACGCAGTATTTT